These 30 T cell receptor beta chains came from one sample sequenced in a study of cytomegalovirus exposure and HLA in healthy donors. PCR amplification relied on 60 Vbeta primers (plus 13 Jbeta primers). Using immunoSEQ multiplex PCR, the repertoire was profiled, and TCRdb retains in-frame clones only, with some absent. The sample lists fewer than 300,000 clones, 86% occurring once. The sample was PBMCs. These receptors came from a middle-aged man in good health and CMV-seropositive.

V and J are TRBV6-1 and TRBJ1-5; 7 bases align to TRBD1. Germline V gene lookup returns CDR1 MNHNS and CDR2 SASEGT. The J segment lost 4 bases and the V segment lost 4 bases, leaving 13 bases of the junction unmatched. This CDR3 spans 17 amino acids. CDR3 sequence: CASSAIQGRGVNQPQHF. The CDR3 DNA is TGTGCCAGCAGTGCCATACAGGGGCGTGGGGTTAATCAGCCCCAGCATTTT.

V gene TRBV11-2 combines with J gene TRBJ2-1; TRBD2 aligns across 13 bases. V was pared by 0 bases and J by 5 bases, with 7 bases of the junction left unmatched. This CDR3 region has 18 residues. In germline, CDR1 is SGHAT, CDR2 FQNNGV. The CDR3 reads CASSLDFLGTSGNNEQFF. The DNA for the CDR3 is TGTGCCAGCAGCTTAGATTTCTTGGGGACTAGCGGGAACAATGAGCAGTTCTTC.

Concerning this clone itself: This sample also contains other DNA sequences that code for the same CDR3. The chain joins TRBV6-5 to TRBJ2-1; 9 bases are a match to TRBD1. Germline V CDR1 and CDR2: MNHEY, SVGAGI. The CDR3 loop spans 14 amino acids. J was trimmed by 5 bases and V by 6 bases; bases with no gene match: 5. The CDR3 region has the DNA TGTGCCAGCAGCTTCACAGGGGGCCACAATGAGCAGTTCTTC. Translation: CASSFTGGHNEQFF.

This clone occurred once. The V call is TRBV30, the J call TRBJ1-2; TRBD1 matches at 8 bases. CDR3 length: 14 residues. The germline V gene has CDR1 GTSNPN and CDR2 SVGIG (reference sequence). V was pared by 0 bases and J by 8 bases, with 8 bases of the junction left unmatched. In nucleotides, the CDR3 is TGTGCCTGGAGTGTTAGCGCAGGGGGCTTAGGCTACACCTTC. It translates to CAWSVSAGGLGYTF.

The chain combines TRBV29-1 with TRBJ2-1; 12 bases agree with TRBD2. This CDR3 spans 16 amino acids. V lost 1 base and J lost 9; bases outside the gene matches: 10. Germline V gene data show CDR1 as SQVTM and CDR2 as ANQGSEA. The CDR3 sequence is CSVEVSSGRAFTEQFF. DNA of the CDR3: TGCAGCGTTGAAGTCTCTAGCGGGAGGGCGTTCACTGAGCAGTTCTTC.

The genes are TRBV7-3 and TRBJ2-2, with 9 bases that match TRBD2. Germline loops: CDR1 SGHTA, CDR2 FQGTGA. Germline trimming cut 4 bases from V and 4 bases from J; bases unmatched to any gene: 10. CDR3 size: 17 residues. CDR3 DNA sequence: TGTGCCAGCAGCTCCCCGCTGGTAGCGGGAGTCACCGGGGAGCTGTTTTTT. Protein sequence: CASSSPLVAGVTGELFF. The whole variable domain, filled in from reference TRBV7-3 and TRBJ2-2, reads GAGVSQTPSNKVTEKGKYVELRCDPISGHTALYWYRQSLGQGPEFLIYFQGTGAADDSGLPNDRFFAVRPEGSVSTLKIQRTERGDSAVYLCASSSPLVAGVTGELFFGEGSRLTVL.

The rearrangement uses TRBV4-1 and TRBJ2-6; D possibly corresponds to TRBD1 (6 bases). Germline CDR1 reads MGHRA; CDR2 reads YSYEKL. CDR3 length: 15 residues. The ends were cut back, 7 bases at V and 4 bases at J, with 14 bases in the middle. The CDR3 here is CASTKTGTGANVLTF. The CDR3 bases are TGCGCCAGCACTAAAACAGGGACGGGGGCCAACGTCCTGACTTTC.

The table lists this clone with a few counts. The chain joins TRBV6-5 to TRBJ1-4, with D possibly matching TRBD1 (5 bases). Per germline, CDR1 MNHEY and CDR2 SVGAGI. The V and J ends lost 0 bases and 8 bases respectively, with 16 bases between them. CDR3 length: 16 amino acids. CDR3 amino acids: CASSYSGQGSWEKLFF. Written as DNA, the CDR3 is TGTGCCAGCAGTTACTCGGGGCAGGGATCATGGGAAAAACTGTTTTTT.

The chain links TRBV18 to TRBJ2-3, with D perhaps matching TRBD2 (5 bases). The germline V gene encodes CDR1 KGHSH and CDR2 LQKENI. Trimming removed 5 bases at V and 1 base at J, with 10 bases between. This CDR3 spans 14 amino acids. The CDR3 nucleotides read TGTGCCAGCTCAAGAGGGCCGGGCACAGATACGCAGTATTTT. It yields the protein CASSRGPGTDTQYF.

This rearrangement joins TRBV19 to TRBJ1-2; D uncertain. This CDR3 region has 14 residues. Trimming left V 9 bases short and J 0 bases short, with 14 bases between. Germline loops: CDR1 LNHDA, CDR2 SQIVND (reference sequence). The CDR3 is CASTKQQTNYGYTF. DNA for the CDR3: TGTGCCAGCACGAAACAGCAGACTAACTATGGCTACACCTTC.

The V call is TRBV27, the J call TRBJ2-1; perhaps TRBD2 as D (6 bases). Trimming removed 4 bases at V and 9 bases at J, with 7 bases between. The CDR3 runs 11 residues. Germline lookup yields CDR1 MNHEY and CDR2 SMNVEV (reference sequence). The CDR3 sequence is CASSSEGEQFF. Here the CDR3 DNA reads TGTGCCAGCAGTTCGGAGGGTGAGCAGTTCTTC.

The V call is TRBV4-3, the J call TRBJ2-1; 10 nucleotides line up with TRBD2. J gave up 0 bases and V 3 bases, and 2 bases lay outside the gene matches. The V gene's germline CDR1 is LGHNA and CDR2 YSLEER. This CDR3 comprises 16 residues. CDR3 loop: CASSQGLASSYNEQFF. The DNA of the CDR3 is TGCGCCAGCAGCCAGGGACTAGCGAGCTCCTACAATGAGCAGTTCTTC.

The chain uses TRBV30 and TRBJ2-7, with TRBD2 as a possible D gene (5 bases). Looked up from germline, CDR1 is GTSNPN and CDR2 is SVGIG (reference sequence). The CDR3 runs 13 residues. Trimming pared 0 bases from V and 5 bases from J, leaving 11 bases between. Written as DNA, the CDR3 is TGTGCCTGGAGTGTAAAGAGGGAACACGAGCAGTACTTC. Its protein is CAWSVKREHEQYF.

J is TRBJ1-2 and V is TRBV5-1; D is perhaps TRBD1 (6 bases). This CDR3 contains 14 residues. Germline-derived CDR1 and CDR2 are SGHRS and YFSETQ. V dropped 0 bases and J dropped 8 bases, with 14 bases sitting between them. CDR3 DNA: TGCGCCAGCAGCTTGGAAACAGGGCCGGGGGGCTACACCTTC. This translates into CASSLETGPGGYTF.

The rearrangement links TRBV10-3 to TRBJ2-1; 12 nucleotides line up with TRBD2. Germline assignment: CDR1 ENHRY and CDR2 SYGVKD. The length of the CDR3 is 17 residues. V shed 2 bases, J shed 4 bases, and the junction held 6 bases outside the gene matches. In DNA form, the CDR3 reads TGTGCCATCAGTGAGGCCCCGGGACTAGCGGGTTACAATGAGCAGTTCTTC. Translating it yields CAISEAPGLAGYNEQFF.

This sequence joins TRBV5-6 and TRBJ2-1, with D possibly TRBD2 on 6 matching bases. CDR1 is SGHDT, CDR2 YYEEEE, per germline. This CDR3 has 16 residues. Trimming removed 3 bases from V and 1 base from J, with 14 bases in between. The CDR3 bases are TGTGCCAGCAGCTGGTTGGGGGGTCAGTCCTACAATGAGCAGTTCTTC. Translation gives CASSWLGGQSYNEQFF. The full variable domain, in which reference TRBV5-6 and TRBJ2-1 provide the parts outside the CDR3, is DAGVTQSPTHLIKTRGQQVTLRCSPKSGHDTVSWYQQALGQGPQFIFQYYEEEERQRGNFPDRFSGHQFPNYSSELNVNALLLGDSALYLCASSWLGGQSYNEQFFGPGTRLTVL.

CDR3 sequence (DNA): TGTGCCAGCAGCTCTGAACAGAACACTGAAGCTTTCTTT. Translation: CASSSEQNTEAFF. This chain joins TRBV7-6 and TRBJ1-1; D not resolved. Trimming removed 4 bases from V and 1 base from J, with 7 bases in between. Germline V gene sequence: CDR1 SGHVS, CDR2 FNYEAQ. The CDR3 is 13 amino acids.

The chain recombines TRBV7-3 with TRBJ1-1, with 8 nucleotides matching TRBD1. CDR1 is SGHTA, CDR2 FQGTGA, per germline. There are 13 residues in the CDR3. V was pared by 5 bases and J by 7 bases, with 6 bases of the junction left unmatched. The DNA of the CDR3 is TGTGCCAGCAGCCTGGGACAGGCAGGTGAAGCTTTCTTT. Amino acids: CASSLGQAGEAFF.

The chain recombines TRBV7-8 with TRBJ1-4; TRBD1 agrees at 9 bases. The junction had 12 bases not matched to a gene; V was cut back by 6 bases and J by 4 bases. This CDR3 is 17 amino acids long. Germline CDR1 is SGHVS and CDR2 is FQNEAQ. CDR3 in amino acids: CASRQDRGRMDNEKLFF. CDR3 coding DNA: TGTGCCAGCAGGCAGGACAGGGGCCGGATGGATAATGAAAAACTGTTTTTT.

This sequence joins TRBV7-2 and TRBJ2-5; 7 bases map to TRBD2. The ends lost 3 bases at V and 4 bases at J; junction bases unmatched: 5. The length of the CDR3 is 14 residues. From germline, CDR1 is SGHTA and CDR2 FQGNSA. The CDR3 region is CASSLAGAGETQYF. The CDR3 DNA sequence: TGTGCCAGCAGCTTGGCGGGAGCGGGAGAGACCCAGTACTTC.

This chain connects TRBV10-3 to TRBJ2-2; D is possibly TRBD2 (5 bases). The germline V gene has CDR1 ENHRY and CDR2 SYGVKD. Trimming took 2 bases from V and 5 from J, leaving 9 bases between them. The CDR3 loop spans 14 amino acids. CDR3 in DNA: TGTGCCATCAGTGAGGGCCCGGGGACCGGGGAGCTGTTTTTT. Protein product: CAISEGPGTGELFF.

The rearrangement links TRBV6-5 to TRBJ2-1; the match to TRBD2 covers 7 bases. The germline gives CDR1 MNHEY, CDR2 SVGAGI. The CDR3 sequence is 15 residues long. Trimming removed 4 bases from V and 5 bases from J; junction bases left unmatched: 8. In DNA, the CDR3 is TGTGCCAGCAGTTCACTAGCGAAGGGAGACAATGAGCAGTTCTTC. This gives the protein CASSSLAKGDNEQFF.

The chain uses TRBV7-2 and TRBJ2-7, with TRBD2 matching over 10 bases. CDR3 length equals 14 residues. Per germline, CDR1 SGHTA and CDR2 FQGNSA. V lost 5 bases to trimming and J lost 7 bases; unmatched junction nucleotides: 8. This chain's CDR3 is CASSPVAGGLEQYF. The CDR3 DNA follows: TGTGCCAGCAGCCCGGTAGCGGGAGGTTTGGAGCAGTACTTC. Supplemented by reference TRBV7-2 and TRBJ2-7, the full variable domain reads GAGVSQSPSNKVTEKGKDVELRCDPISGHTALYWYRQSLGQGLEFLIYFQGNSAPDKSGLPSDRFSAERTGGSVSTLTIQRTQQEDSAVYLCASSPVAGGLEQYFGPGTRLTVT.

The genes are TRBV2 and TRBJ2-7; tentatively, D is TRBD1 (6 bases). Trimming took 11 bases from V and 4 from J, leaving 15 bases between them. The CDR3 sequence is 12 residues long. Germline CDR1 reads SNHLY; CDR2 reads FYNNEI. The CDR3 coding sequence is TGTGCCTCACGGGGAAGGGGGTACGAGCAGTACTTC. This sequence encodes CASRGRGYEQYF.

The rearrangement uses TRBV7-9 and TRBJ2-5; D might be TRBD2 (6 bases). Trimming removed 3 bases at V and 5 bases at J, with 25 bases between. The CDR3 is 18 residues long. Germline CDR1 SEHNR, CDR2 FQNEAQ (reference sequence). In DNA, the CDR3 is TGTGCCAGCAGCTTGAGTAGGCCGGGAGCGGATGTGCGGGAGACCCAGTACTTC. Amino acids: CASSLSRPGADVRETQYF.

V is TRBV5-1 and J is TRBJ2-7; TRBD2 agrees at 7 bases. In germline, CDR1 is SGHRS, CDR2 YFSETQ. The CDR3 is 15 residues long. The J segment lost 0 bases and the V segment lost 0 bases, leaving 3 bases of the junction unmatched. The CDR3 DNA sequence: TGCGCCAGCAGCTTGGGGGGAGGGCGCTCCTACGAGCAGTACTTC. Encoded protein: CASSLGGGRSYEQYF.

In DNA, the CDR3 is TGTGCCAGCAGTAGGGGACAGGGGAGAGACTATGGCTACACCTTC. Amino acid sequence: CASSRGQGRDYGYTF. The chain carries TRBV2 and TRBJ1-2; the match to TRBD1 covers 10 bases. CDR1 is SNHLY and CDR2 is FYNNEI in the germline V gene. The J segment lost 3 bases and the V segment lost 5 bases, leaving 6 bases of the junction unmatched. The CDR3 is 15 amino acids.

V is TRBV5-1 and J is TRBJ2-2; 8 nucleotides agree with TRBD2. The CDR3 runs to 16 residues. Germline V gene data show CDR1 as SGHRS and CDR2 as YFSETQ. Trimming took 5 bases from V and 0 from J; bases not matched to a gene: 6. In nucleotides, the CDR3 is TGCGCCAGCAGACCTTCTAGCGGGCCGAACACCGGGGAGCTGTTTTTT. Its translation is CASRPSSGPNTGELFF.

This sequence joins TRBV6-1 and TRBJ1-5; 9 nucleotides align to TRBD1. V trimming: 6 bases; J trimming: 4 bases; junction bases outside the gene matches: 4. Per germline, CDR1 MNHNS and CDR2 SASEGT. This CDR3 spans 14 amino acids. The CDR3 here is CASRTGGSNQPQHF. CDR3 bases: TGTGCCAGCAGGACAGGGGGATCAAATCAGCCCCAGCATTTT.

The chain joins TRBV9 to TRBJ2-1; TRBD2 agrees at 15 bases. The V segment lost 0 bases and the J segment 4 bases; nucleotides outside the gene matches: 5. The germline V gene encodes CDR1 SGDLS and CDR2 YYNGEE. The CDR3 runs 18 residues. CDR3 in amino acids: CASSVGGLAGGRYNEQFF. The CDR3 bases are TGTGCCAGCAGCGTAGGAGGACTAGCGGGAGGGCGGTACAATGAGCAGTTCTTC. Filled out from reference TRBV9 and TRBJ2-1, the complete variable domain reads DSGVTQTPKHLITATGQRVTLRCSPRSGDLSVYWYQQSLDQGLQFLIQYYNGEERAKGNILERFSAQQFPDLHSELNLSSLELGDSALYFCASSVGGLAGGRYNEQFFGPGTRLTVL.